A selection of T cell receptor beta chains follows, all from one sample in a study of T cells after yellow fever vaccination. TCRdb independently ran MiXCR on the 5' RACE reads; one entry per CDR3 protein. The sample has some 350,000 distinct CDR3 sequences, about 6% seen once. The starting material was PBMCs, obtained 5 days after the yellow fever booster vaccination. The receptors derive from a man aged 25 to 45 who received the YFV17D yellow fever vaccine. CDR3s include the opening cysteine and the closing phenylalanine or tryptophan. A D gene is named only where the DNA matches it firmly. Some rows mark clone size as missing; the rest say once, few, many or name a class of expanded clone.

size	D	V	J	DNA	CDR3
many	-	TRBV20-1	TRBJ2-7	TGCAGTGCTAGTAGTCGCCGGGAAACAAGGAACGAGCAGTACTTC	CSASSRRETRNEQYF
-	-	TRBV12-3/TRBV12-4	TRBJ1-4	TGTGCCAGCACCCAAACGGAAAAACTGTTTTTT	CASTQTEKLFF
few	TRBD2	TRBV20-1	TRBJ2-1	TGCAGTCCCGTGAGACTAGCGGGTAGTAGTATTCGGTTCTTC	CSPVRLAGSSIRFF
-	TRBD1	TRBV27	TRBJ2-7	TGTGCCAGCAGTTTATACCGGGACAGGGGGTCCCACGAGCAGTACTTC	CASSLYRDRGSHEQYF
many	-	TRBV20-1	TRBJ2-3	TGCAGTGCTAGAGCTGCTTCTAGAGCTAGCACAGATACGCAGTATTTT	CSARAASRASTDTQYF
few	-	TRBV20-1	TRBJ2-7	TGCAGTGCTAGAGGCCACACCGGGCCCTACGAGCAGTACTTC	CSARGHTGPYEQYF
many	TRBD2	TRBV20-1	TRBJ2-1	TGCAGTGCTAGCGCCAAGGGCGGGAGGACCTCGAGCTCCTACAATGAGCAGTTCTTC	CSASAKGGRTSSSYNEQFF
-	-	TRBV20-1	TRBJ2-3	TGCAGTGCTAGAGATTCCGGGGACTCCTATTTTCCGTATTTT	CSARDSGDSYFPYF
-	TRBD2	TRBV2	TRBJ2-2	TGTGCCCTCAGTTCCCGCAGACTAGCGGGAGGCCTCACCGGGGAGCTGTTTTTT	CALSSRRLAGGLTGELFF
many	TRBD2	TRBV5-6	TRBJ2-3	TGTGCCAGCAGCTCAACCGGGACTAGCCGCACAGATACGCAGTATTTT	CASSSTGTSRTDTQYF
-	-	TRBV5-6	TRBJ2-1	TGTGCCAGCAGCTTGGCCTCTAGCAGAGAGCAGTTCTTC	CASSLASSREQFF
many	TRBD2	TRBV7-8	TRBJ2-4	TGTGCCAGCAGCATAGGACTAGCGGAGGGAGGGAGAGCCAAAAACATTCAGTACTTC	CASSIGLAEGGRAKNIQYF
many	TRBD1	TRBV5-1	TRBJ2-5	TGCGCCAGCAGCCCGACAGGGTATCGTCGAGAGACCCAGTACTTC	CASSPTGYRRETQYF
few	-	TRBV11-3	TRBJ2-2	TGTGCCAGCAGCTTAGAACAGACCGGGGAGCTGTTTTTT	CASSLEQTGELFF
few	TRBD2	TRBV6-2/TRBV6-3	TRBJ2-1	TGTGCCAGCAGTTACTCGAGACGGGCGGGGGAAAACGGGAGTGAGCAGTTCTTC	CASSYSRRAGENGSEQFF
many	-	TRBV7-2	TRBJ2-5	TGTGCCAGCAGCACCGAGGTCGGGTTTGGAGAGACCCAGTACTTC	CASSTEVGFGETQYF
few	TRBD2	TRBV3-1	TRBJ2-1	TGTGCCAGCAGCCACCTAGACGGGCGGGAGGTCTACAATGAGCAGTTCTTC	CASSHLDGREVYNEQFF
many	-	TRBV20-1	TRBJ2-1	TGCAGTGCTTCCCGGGACTACAATGAGCAGTTCTTC	CSASRDYNEQFF
few	-	TRBV5-6	TRBJ2-7	TGTGCCAGCAGCGGGGGTTGGACTCGCGAGCAGTACTTC	CASSGGWTREQYF
many	-	TRBV9	TRBJ2-2	TGTGCCAGCAGCGTAGGGAACACCGGGGAGCTGTTTTTT	CASSVGNTGELFF
-	-	TRBV7-2	TRBJ2-7	TGTGCCAGCAGTATAGTCGGGCCAACCTACGAGCAGTACTTC	CASSIVGPTYEQYF
few	-	TRBV20-1	TRBJ2-2	TGCAGTGCCCCGGTCGCTCAGGGGAGGTATTTCGGGGAGCTGTTTTTT	CSAPVAQGRYFGELFF
many	-	TRBV29-1	TRBJ2-2	TGCAGCGTTGCGGGCGCCGGGGAGCTGTTTTTT	CSVAGAGELFF
many	-	TRBV6-2/TRBV6-3	TRBJ2-1	TGTGCCAGCAGTTCCACTGAGGAGCAGTTCTTC	CASSSTEEQFF
few	TRBD2	TRBV5-6	TRBJ2-7	TGTGCCAGCAGATTTTTTACCACGGGAGGGAGCTCCTACGAGCAGTACTTC	CASRFFTTGGSSYEQYF
-	-	TRBV6-1	TRBJ2-7	TGTGCCAGTAGACCGTGGCGGGCGAAGTACTACGAGCAGTACTTC	CASRPWRAKYYEQYF
-	-	TRBV20-1	TRBJ1-5	TGCAGTGCTAGAGGGGGTTCGGCTCGGCAGCCCCAGCATTTT	CSARGGSARQPQHF
-	TRBD1	TRBV29-1	TRBJ1-4	TGCAGCGCCGCCGGGACAGCTAATGAAAAACTGTTTTTT	CSAAGTANEKLFF
-	-	TRBV27	TRBJ2-1	TGTGCCAGCAGTTTAAACCCGGGGAGGCAAGGTGAGCAGTTCTTC	CASSLNPGRQGEQFF
few	TRBD2	TRBV7-2	TRBJ2-2	TGTGCCAGCAGCTTAGCGAGCGGGAGGACCGGGGAGCTGTTTTTT	CASSLASGRTGELFF
-	TRBD2	TRBV5-1	TRBJ2-7	TGCGCCAGCAGCTGGACTAGCGGGAATATTGAGCAGTACTTC	CASSWTSGNIEQYF
-	-	TRBV6-5	TRBJ2-7	TGTGCCAGCAGTTACGGGTCCCTCTCCTACGAGCAGTACTTC	CASSYGSLSYEQYF
few	-	TRBV5-1	TRBJ2-3	TGCGCCAGCAGCTTTGTCATTGTCCCAGGCAGCACAGATACGCAGTATTTT	CASSFVIVPGSTDTQYF
-	TRBD1	TRBV7-8	TRBJ2-6	TGTGCCAGCATAGAACAGGGGGTTGGGGCCAACGTCCTGACTTTC	CASIEQGVGANVLTF
-	-	TRBV5-1	TRBJ1-1	TGCGCCAGCAGCTTGGAGCAGGGCCGAGCTTTCTTT	CASSLEQGRAFF
few	TRBD2	TRBV4-2	TRBJ2-1	TGTGCCAGCAGCCAAGATTTGGGAGCGGGAGGACGAGAGCAGTTCTTC	CASSQDLGAGGREQFF
-	-	TRBV11-2	TRBJ1-1	TGTGCCAGCAGCGAAGGGACGGGGAGCACTGAAGCTTTCTTT	CASSEGTGSTEAFF
few	-	TRBV7-9	TRBJ2-3	TGTGCCAGCCCTGAGGGCACAGATACGCAGTATTTT	CASPEGTDTQYF
-	-	TRBV12-3/TRBV12-4	TRBJ2-2	TGTGCCAGCAACCTAACCCCCGGGGAGCTGTTTTTT	CASNLTPGELFF
-	-	TRBV7-2	TRBJ2-3	TGTGCCAGCAGCTTAGTTATCGCCACAGATACGCAGTATTTT	CASSLVIATDTQYF
-	TRBD1	TRBV12-3/TRBV12-4	TRBJ1-5	TGTGCCAGCAGCAATCGACAGGGGGCTTCGGGCAATCAGCCCCAGCATTTT	CASSNRQGASGNQPQHF
many	TRBD1	TRBV5-6	TRBJ2-7	TGTGCCAGCAGCCGCCGTCCCGGGACAGGCCCCATCTACGAGCAGTACTTC	CASSRRPGTGPIYEQYF
few	-	TRBV30	TRBJ1-5	TGTGCCTGGAGTGTAACGGGGAGCAATCAGCCCCAGCATTTT	CAWSVTGSNQPQHF
-	TRBD2	TRBV7-6	TRBJ2-1	TGTGCCAGCAGCCTAACTAGCGGGGGGATCTACAATGAGCAGTTCTTC	CASSLTSGGIYNEQFF
many	TRBD1	TRBV10-1	TRBJ2-1	TGCGCCAGCAGTGAACGGGACAGGGCCTACAATGAGCAGTTCTTC	CASSERDRAYNEQFF
few	-	TRBV4-1	TRBJ2-3	TGCGCCAGCAGCCAAGTGGCCGCGCAGCTATCAGATACGCAGTATTTT	CASSQVAAQLSDTQYF
many	-	TRBV29-1	TRBJ2-5	TGCAGCAGCTCCCGGGGGCCGGAGACCCAGTACTTC	CSSSRGPETQYF
many	TRBD2	TRBV20-1	TRBJ2-3	TGCAGTGCTCCGAGCGGGGAGGGCACAGATACGCAGTATTTT	CSAPSGEGTDTQYF
many	-	TRBV10-3	TRBJ2-4	TGTGCCATCAGTGAGACGGAGGCCAAAAACATTCAGTACTTC	CAISETEAKNIQYF
few	-	TRBV12-3/TRBV12-4	TRBJ2-2	TGTGCCAGCAGTGCTCGGGGAGGTACCGGGGAGCTGTTTTTT	CASSARGGTGELFF
many	-	TRBV20-1	TRBJ2-2	TGCAGTGCTAGAGATGCGGGACAGATCACCGGGGAGCTGTTTTTT	CSARDAGQITGELFF